This TCR beta chain came from a study of blood T cell repertoires in COVID-19 (dated by TCRdb to 2018 to 2020). Regarding the study in general: The collaborator samples originated in the United States, Italy and Spain and spanned the acute and convalescent phases of COVID-19. The prospective study material was composed of cDNA or gDNA derived from T cells, B-cell-depleted T cells, or PBMCs. Deeply sampled blood TCRbeta repertoires from subjects exposed to, actively infected with, or recovered from COVID-19 were included in the dataset. The repertoires were made available in a free public database intended to serve as a resource for research on the immune response to SARS-CoV-2. Samples came from the ongoing ImmuneRACE study (first 160 participants) plus 1,254 subjects from 6 global collaborators. The sample metadata nearly always contained a de-identified subject ID, COVID-19 status, age in years and sex. Where available, HLA class I and class II types were taken from metadata supplied by the sample provider and were not determined by assay-based typing. General study outcomes and caveats: How much clinical and demographic metadata was included differed by source and by participant, and the metadata was provided uncurated.

V has 4 bases trimmed and J has 2 bases trimmed; junction bases matching no gene number 6. CDR1 SGHRS and CDR2 YFSETQ were looked up in the germline V gene. The CDR3 runs 15 amino acids, cysteine and phenylalanine included. The DNA shown is the 45-base CDR3, in frame from base 1. Each collaborating institution followed its own protocols to collect whole blood in K2EDTA tubes. For TCRbeta analysis, collaborators shipped samples as frozen whole blood, isolated PBMCs, or DNA extracted from either of those sample types. TCRbeta CDR3 regions were amplified from genomic DNA by means of the immunoSEQ Assay, a bias-controlled multiplex PCR. The authors' pipeline ran thus. Within the assay, amplification of reference gene primers was used to estimate how many nucleated cells each sample contained. Sequence reads were collapsed and filtered to measure the absolute abundance of every unique TCRbeta CDR3 rearrangement. For each sample, productive Simpson clonality was calculated by taking the square root of Simpson's diversity index across productive rearrangements. The table comes from immuneACCESS by way of TCRdb, which keeps in-frame sequences with V and J called. Part of the clones is missing from these tables; in studies checked, under half for an unresolved V gene and the rest for unknown reasons. For V, J and clone size, that table is used; D and trimming come from the DNA. This sample has some 80,000 clones in its table, and approximately 87% of those were observed once. The ten top clones hold about 2.5% of the sample.

Concerning this clone itself: The antigen it binds to is not known. The record has no base qualities; no much larger clone is one base away.

This clonotype originated in a human donor in a cohort sampled during active COVID-19. Specimen: peripheral blood. The chain is assembled from TRBV5-1 and TRBJ2-3, with 8 junctional bases fitting TRBD1. The DNA sequence is as follows: TGCGCCAGCAGCAAGGGACAGGCCAACACAGATACGCAGTATTTT. This yields the protein CASSKGQANTDTQYF. Beyond the CDR3, the reference TRBV5-1 and TRBJ2-3 genes provide the residues; the full variable domain reads: KAGVTQTPRYLIKTRGQQVTLSCSPISGHRSVSWYQQTPGQGLQFLFEYFSETQRNKGNFPGRFSGRQFSNSRSEMNVSTLELGDSALYLCASSKGQANTDTQYFGPGTRLTVL.